The rows below give T cell receptor beta chains drawn from one sample of a study of T cell responses to AZD1222 COVID-19 vaccine. Measured with immunoSEQ multiplex PCR; TCRdb has only the in-frame clones, and not every one. The sample holds 85,000 to 90,000 clones; 85% to 90% are singletons and the top ten take 5%. Sequencing was performed on peripheral blood, taken 28 days after the second AZD1222 dose. Receptors were obtained from an adult who received the AZD1222 COVID-19 vaccine. CDR3s include the opening cysteine and the closing phenylalanine or tryptophan. The D gene is left open where the match is weak. The size entry is marked missing in some rows and otherwise reads once, few, many or a size class.

clone_size: once; d_call: .; j_call: TRBJ1-1; v_call: TRBV6-5; cdr3_aa: CASSPVHTEAFF; cdr3_nt: TGTGCCAGCAGCCCCGTCCACACTGAAGCTTTCTTT
clone_size: once; d_call: TRBD1; j_call: TRBJ2-5; v_call: TRBV5-6; cdr3_aa: CASSIAGTGVETQYF; cdr3_nt: TGTGCCAGCAGCATAGCCGGGACAGGTGTCGAGACCCAGTACTTC
clone_size: .; d_call: .; j_call: TRBJ1-1; v_call: TRBV18; cdr3_aa: CASSPAMTEGNTEAFF; cdr3_nt: TGTGCCAGCTCACCAGCGATGACAGAGGGGAACACTGAAGCTTTCTTT
clone_size: .; d_call: .; j_call: TRBJ1-3; v_call: TRBV5-5; cdr3_aa: CASSLLKDSGNTIYF; cdr3_nt: TGTGCCAGCAGCTTGTTGAAGGATTCTGGAAACACCATATATTTT
clone_size: .; d_call: .; j_call: TRBJ2-7; v_call: TRBV3-1/TRBV3-2; cdr3_aa: CASSQDLGEQYF; cdr3_nt: TGTGCCAGCAGCCAAGACTTGGGAGAGCAGTACTTC
clone_size: .; d_call: .; j_call: TRBJ2-7; v_call: TRBV3-1/TRBV3-2; cdr3_aa: CASSQDDGPYEQYF; cdr3_nt: TGTGCCAGCAGCCAAGATGACGGGCCCTACGAGCAGTACTTC
clone_size: .; d_call: .; j_call: TRBJ2-1; v_call: TRBV7-9; cdr3_aa: CASSALGEQFF; cdr3_nt: TGTGCCAGCAGCGCCCTCGGGGAGCAGTTCTTC
clone_size: .; d_call: .; j_call: TRBJ1-6; v_call: TRBV27; cdr3_aa: CASSLKPAGSRSPLHF; cdr3_nt: TGTGCCAGCAGTTTAAAACCTGCGGGAAGCCGTTCACCCCTCCACTTT
clone_size: once; d_call: .; j_call: TRBJ2-2; v_call: TRBV29-1; cdr3_aa: CSVSGSINTGELFF; cdr3_nt: TGCAGCGTTTCAGGGAGCATAAACACCGGGGAGCTGTTTTTT
clone_size: .; d_call: .; j_call: TRBJ2-7; v_call: TRBV6-1; cdr3_aa: CASSDGARVGSYEQYF; cdr3_nt: TGTGCCAGCAGTGATGGAGCCAGGGTAGGATCCTACGAGCAGTACTTC
clone_size: .; d_call: .; j_call: TRBJ2-5; v_call: TRBV12-3/TRBV12-4; cdr3_aa: CASTRQDQETQYF; cdr3_nt: TGTGCCAGCACCCGACAGGACCAAGAGACCCAGTACTTC
clone_size: .; d_call: TRBD2; j_call: TRBJ2-1; v_call: TRBV3-1/TRBV3-2; cdr3_aa: CASSQSLAGGNEQFF; cdr3_nt: TGTGCCAGCAGCCAATCGCTAGCGGGGGGGAATGAGCAGTTCTTC
clone_size: .; d_call: .; j_call: TRBJ1-3; v_call: TRBV2; cdr3_aa: CASRGDYGNTIYF; cdr3_nt: TGTGCCAGCAGGGGTGATTATGGAAACACCATATATTTT
clone_size: .; d_call: TRBD1; j_call: TRBJ2-1; v_call: TRBV6-5; cdr3_aa: CASRWTGGSNEQFF; cdr3_nt: TGTGCCAGCAGGTGGACAGGGGGTTCAAATGAGCAGTTCTTC
clone_size: .; d_call: TRBD1; j_call: TRBJ1-5; v_call: TRBV2; cdr3_aa: CASSGRTGPDQPQHF; cdr3_nt: TGTGCCAGCAGTGGCCGGACAGGGCCGGATCAGCCCCAGCATTTT
clone_size: .; d_call: .; j_call: TRBJ1-2; v_call: TRBV18; cdr3_aa: CASSPRTGNYGYTF; cdr3_nt: TGTGCCAGCTCACCACGAACAGGGAACTATGGCTACACCTTC
clone_size: .; d_call: .; j_call: TRBJ1-3; v_call: TRBV7-9; cdr3_aa: CASSRLSGNTIYF; cdr3_nt: TGTGCCAGCAGCCGCCTGAGTGGAAACACCATATATTTT
clone_size: .; d_call: .; j_call: TRBJ2-6; v_call: TRBV19; cdr3_aa: CASRLLLGSGANVLTF; cdr3_nt: TGTGCCAGTAGGCTTTTACTCGGGTCTGGGGCCAACGTCCTGACTTTC
clone_size: .; d_call: TRBD1; j_call: TRBJ2-3; v_call: TRBV7-3; cdr3_aa: CASSLRGQTDTQYF; cdr3_nt: TGTGCCAGCAGCTTAAGGGGACAGACAGATACGCAGTATTTT
clone_size: .; d_call: TRBD1; j_call: TRBJ1-6; v_call: TRBV5-1; cdr3_aa: CASSPRQGAGTPLHF; cdr3_nt: TGCGCCAGCAGCCCTAGACAGGGGGCAGGTACACCCCTCCACTTT
clone_size: .; d_call: .; j_call: TRBJ1-1; v_call: TRBV19; cdr3_aa: CASSVRTALATEAFF; cdr3_nt: TGTGCCAGTAGTGTTCGGACAGCGCTTGCCACTGAAGCTTTCTTT
clone_size: .; d_call: .; j_call: TRBJ1-5; v_call: TRBV6-2/TRBV6-3; cdr3_aa: CASSLTGLGNQPQHF; cdr3_nt: TGTGCCAGCAGCCTGACAGGATTGGGCAATCAGCCCCAGCATTTT
clone_size: .; d_call: .; j_call: TRBJ1-5; v_call: TRBV10-3; cdr3_aa: CAISVGGGNQPQHF; cdr3_nt: TGTGCCATCAGTGTCGGGGGAGGCAATCAGCCCCAGCATTTT
clone_size: .; d_call: .; j_call: TRBJ1-3; v_call: TRBV21-1; cdr3_aa: CASSTRGQRNSGNTIYF; cdr3_nt: TGTGCCAGCAGCACCCGGGGACAGCGAAACTCTGGAAACACCATATATTTT
clone_size: .; d_call: .; j_call: TRBJ1-1; v_call: TRBV5-8; cdr3_aa: CASSHREMNTEAFF; cdr3_nt: TGTGCCAGCAGCCACCGGGAAATGAACACTGAAGCTTTCTTT
clone_size: .; d_call: .; j_call: TRBJ1-5; v_call: TRBV23-1; cdr3_aa: CASSQSDGGTPAGQPQHF; cdr3_nt: TGCGCCAGCAGTCAATCGGACGGGGGCACCCCAGCGGGGCAGCCCCAGCATTTT
clone_size: .; d_call: TRBD1; j_call: TRBJ1-4; v_call: TRBV4-1; cdr3_aa: CASSRKGAGSTNEKLFF; cdr3_nt: TGCGCCAGCAGCCGAAAGGGGGCAGGGTCCACTAATGAAAAACTGTTTTTT
clone_size: .; d_call: .; j_call: TRBJ1-6; v_call: TRBV6-5; cdr3_aa: CASSPTTALGAPLHF; cdr3_nt: TGTGCCAGCAGTCCAACGACGGCTTTAGGGGCACCCCTCCACTTT
clone_size: .; d_call: TRBD1; j_call: TRBJ1-3; v_call: TRBV4-1; cdr3_aa: CASSPRDRSSGNTIYF; cdr3_nt: TGCGCCAGCAGCCCCCGGGACAGAAGCTCTGGAAACACCATATATTTT
clone_size: .; d_call: .; j_call: TRBJ2-3; v_call: TRBV7-8; cdr3_aa: CASSSLAATDTQYF; cdr3_nt: TGTGCCAGCAGCTCATTAGCGGCCACAGATACGCAGTATTTT
clone_size: .; d_call: .; j_call: TRBJ2-5; v_call: TRBV7-8; cdr3_aa: CASSLGGVGRKETQYF; cdr3_nt: TGTGCCAGCAGCTTGGGGGGAGTGGGGAGGAAGGAGACCCAGTACTTC
clone_size: once; d_call: .; j_call: TRBJ1-2; v_call: TRBV2; cdr3_aa: CASSEDTSRVNGYTF; cdr3_nt: TGTGCCAGCAGTGAAGATACAAGCAGGGTCAATGGCTACACCTTC
clone_size: once; d_call: .; j_call: TRBJ1-5; v_call: TRBV2; cdr3_aa: CASSRGAQPQHF; cdr3_nt: TGTGCCAGCAGTCGGGGGGCACAGCCCCAGCATTTT
clone_size: .; d_call: TRBD2; j_call: TRBJ2-1; v_call: TRBV6-2/TRBV6-3; cdr3_aa: CASSASGGARGEQFF; cdr3_nt: TGTGCCAGCAGTGCTAGCGGGGGGGCCCGAGGGGAGCAGTTCTTC
clone_size: .; d_call: .; j_call: TRBJ1-1; v_call: TRBV18; cdr3_aa: CASSLIQGAWNTEAFF; cdr3_nt: TGTGCCAGCTCACTTATACAGGGCGCCTGGAACACTGAAGCTTTCTTT
clone_size: .; d_call: TRBD1; j_call: TRBJ1-1; v_call: TRBV5-1; cdr3_aa: CASSLGQANTEAFF; cdr3_nt: TGCGCCAGCAGTTTGGGACAGGCGAACACTGAAGCTTTCTTT
clone_size: .; d_call: .; j_call: TRBJ1-1; v_call: TRBV23-1; cdr3_aa: CVAENTEAFF; cdr3_nt: TGCGTCGCGGAGAACACTGAAGCTTTCTTT
clone_size: few; d_call: TRBD1; j_call: TRBJ1-4; v_call: TRBV6-5; cdr3_aa: CASRATGDGRKKLFF; cdr3_nt: TGTGCCAGCAGGGCGACAGGGGACGGGAGGAAAAAACTGTTTTTT
clone_size: .; d_call: .; j_call: TRBJ1-2; v_call: TRBV11-2; cdr3_aa: CASSTVKGNYGYTF; cdr3_nt: TGTGCCAGCAGCACAGTCAAGGGAAACTATGGCTACACCTTC
clone_size: few; d_call: TRBD2; j_call: TRBJ2-5; v_call: TRBV3-1/TRBV3-2; cdr3_aa: CASSQDTSGGTETQYF; cdr3_nt: TGTGCCAGCAGCCAAGATACTAGCGGGGGAACGGAGACCCAGTACTTC
clone_size: .; d_call: TRBD1; j_call: TRBJ2-5; v_call: TRBV7-2; cdr3_aa: CASSAYRGALETQYF; cdr3_nt: TGTGCCAGCAGCGCCTACAGGGGAGCCTTAGAGACCCAGTACTTC
clone_size: .; d_call: TRBD1; j_call: TRBJ1-1; v_call: TRBV2; cdr3_aa: CASSETNRGIGTEAFF; cdr3_nt: TGTGCCAGCAGCGAAACAAACAGGGGAATAGGGACTGAAGCTTTCTTT
clone_size: .; d_call: .; j_call: TRBJ1-6; v_call: TRBV5-4; cdr3_aa: CASSLGAGTNNSPLHF; cdr3_nt: TGTGCCAGCAGCTTAGGTGCCGGGACAAATAATTCACCCCTCCACTTT
clone_size: .; d_call: .; j_call: TRBJ1-2; v_call: TRBV19; cdr3_aa: CASSMTSQWRGYTF; cdr3_nt: TGTGCCAGTAGTATGACATCACAGTGGCGTGGCTACACCTTC
clone_size: .; d_call: TRBD1; j_call: TRBJ1-6; v_call: TRBV18; cdr3_aa: CASSRDRANSPLHF; cdr3_nt: TGTGCCAGCTCAAGGGACAGGGCAAATTCACCCCTCCACTTT
clone_size: .; d_call: TRBD1; j_call: TRBJ2-7; v_call: TRBV13; cdr3_aa: CASSLGTGGHVRYF; cdr3_nt: TGTGCCAGCAGCCTGGGGACAGGGGGCCACGTCCGGTACTTC
clone_size: once; d_call: .; j_call: TRBJ2-1; v_call: TRBV5-1; cdr3_aa: CASSWGGDGNEQFF; cdr3_nt: TGCGCCAGCAGCTGGGGCGGGGACGGCAATGAGCAGTTCTTC